The 15 T cell receptor beta chains in this list originate from one sample, sequenced in a study of blood T cell repertoires in COVID-19. Sequencing used immunoSEQ multiplex PCR; TCRdb keeps in-frame clones, though not all of them. The sample yields more than 85,000 clones, about 76% seen once. The sample consisted of peripheral blood. These receptors were collected from a woman between 70 and 85 years old with acute or convalescent COVID-19.

The chain recombines TRBV7-9 with TRBJ1-1, with 7 positions matching TRBD1. The V and J ends lost 7 bases and 4 bases, in that order; junction bases with no gene match: 9. The CDR3 loop spans 14 amino acids. Germline values: CDR1 SEHNR, CDR2 FQNEAQ (reference sequence). The CDR3 spells CASTILQGSTEAFF. CDR3 DNA: TGTGCCAGCACCATACTACAGGGGAGCACTGAAGCTTTCTTT.

V and J are TRBV18 and TRBJ2-3, with D unresolved. V lost 2 bases, J lost 3 bases, and 3 bases lay in between. Germline V gives CDR1 KGHSH, CDR2 LQKENI. This CDR3 is built from 12 residues. In DNA, the CDR3 is TGTGCCAGCTCACCATATACAGATACGCAGTATTTT. Its translation: CASSPYTDTQYF. Using reference TRBV18 and TRBJ2-3 for the parts outside the CDR3, the full variable domain is NAGVMQNPRHLVRRRGQEARLRCSPMKGHSHVYWYRQLPEEGLKFMVYLQKENIIDESGMPKERFSAEFPKEGPSILRIQQVVRGDSAAYFCASSPYTDTQYFGPGTRLTVL.

The chain joins TRBV5-6 to TRBJ2-7; 11 nucleotides line up with TRBD2. This CDR3 is built from 18 residues. The V and J ends lost 1 base and 3 bases, in that order; junction bases with no gene match: 12. Germline lookup yields CDR1 SGHDT and CDR2 YYEEEE. The chain's CDR3 is CASSLFGTSGPLRYEQYF. CDR3 nucleotides: TGTGCCAGCAGCTTGTTCGGGACTAGCGGCCCCTTACGCTACGAGCAGTACTTC.

The chain has TRBV5-5 and TRBJ1-1; 8 bases are a match to TRBD1. This CDR3 comprises 16 residues. J gave up 1 base and V 2 bases, and 7 bases lay outside the gene matches. Germline assignment: CDR1 SGHKS and CDR2 YYEKEE (reference sequence). DNA of the CDR3: TGTGCCAGCAGCTTTGGGACAGGTTTTCCGAACACTGAAGCTTTCTTT. Its protein product is CASSFGTGFPNTEAFF.

The CDR3 protein is CSVGTGLNYGYTF. In DNA form, the CDR3 reads TGCAGCGTCGGGACAGGGCTGAACTATGGCTACACCTTC. The rearrangement uses TRBV29-1 and TRBJ1-2, with 9 bases matching TRBD1. Per germline, CDR1 SQVTM and CDR2 ANQGSEA. CDR3 length: 13 residues. The junction had 4 bases not matched to a gene; V was cut back by 6 bases and J by 2 bases.

The rearrangement links TRBV28 to TRBJ2-3; 8 bases fit TRBD1. V lost 5 bases, J lost 2 bases, and 6 bases stayed unmatched. Germline V gives CDR1 MDHEN, CDR2 SYDVKM. The CDR3 is 15 residues long. The CDR3 reads CASSPTGAHTDTQYF. In nucleotides, the CDR3 is TGTGCCAGCAGTCCGACAGGGGCCCACACAGATACGCAGTATTTT.

The V call is TRBV9, the J call TRBJ2-3; 8 nucleotides match TRBD1. Germline assignment: CDR1 SGDLS and CDR2 YYNGEE. Trimming removed 5 bases from V and 4 bases from J; junction bases left unmatched: 6. This CDR3 has 14 amino acids. CDR3 in DNA: TGTGCCAGCAGTCCCGGGACAGGCCCAGATACGCAGTATTTT. Protein sequence: CASSPGTGPDTQYF.

The chain is built from TRBV19 and TRBJ1-1; TRBD1 agrees at 10 bases. Unmatched junction bases numbered 13, after V lost 5 bases and J lost 1 base. The CDR3 contains 18 residues. Germline V gives CDR1 LNHDA, CDR2 SQIVND (reference sequence). The CDR3 DNA reads TGTGCCAGTAGTGAACAAACCGGGACAGGGGCTTCGAACACTGAAGCTTTCTTT. Protein sequence: CASSEQTGTGASNTEAFF.

This rearrangement joins TRBV24-1 to TRBJ2-3; 12 nucleotides line up with TRBD2. This CDR3 is built from 16 residues. Germline CDR1 and CDR2: KGHDR and SFDVKD. Germline trimming cut 5 bases from V and 0 bases from J; bases unmatched to any gene: 2. In nucleotides, the CDR3 is TGTGCCACCAGTGGTACTAGCGGGGGGAGCACAGATACGCAGTATTTT. Translated, it gives CATSGTSGGSTDTQYF.

The V call is TRBV6-5, the J call TRBJ2-1; unclear D gene. The CDR3 consists of 13 residues. Between the trimmed V and J ends, which lost 4 bases and 8 bases, there was a span of 12 bases. Germline assignment: CDR1 MNHEY and CDR2 SVGAGI. CDR3 in DNA: TGTGCCAGCAGTTTACGACTTGGAGATGAGCAGTTCTTC. Protein: CASSLRLGDEQFF.

V is TRBV5-5 and J is TRBJ1-1; D remains unclear. Germline V CDR1 and CDR2: SGHKS, YYEKEE (reference sequence). V was trimmed by 0 bases and J by 8 bases, leaving 8 bases between them. This CDR3 comprises 12 residues. CDR3 sequence reads: CASSLEAGEAFF. The CDR3 nucleotides are TGTGCCAGCAGCTTGGAGGCGGGAGAAGCTTTCTTT. Looking up the rest from reference TRBV5-5 and TRBJ1-1 gives the full variable domain: DAGVTQSPTHLIKTRGQQVTLRCSPISGHKSVSWYQQVLGQGPQFIFQYYEKEERGRGNFPDRFSARQFPNYSSELNVNALLLGDSALYLCASSLEAGEAFFGQGTRLTVV.

V gene TRBV27 combines with J gene TRBJ1-2; tentative D call: TRBD1 (6 bases). In germline, CDR1 is MNHEY, CDR2 SMNVEV (reference sequence). This CDR3 spans 17 amino acids. The V gene lost 1 base and the J gene lost 4 bases, with 19 bases spanning the gap. The CDR3 region is CASSLLGPTGSGYGYTF. The CDR3 DNA sequence: TGTGCCAGCAGTTTATTGGGACCCACAGGGTCGGGCTATGGCTACACCTTC.

The gene calls are TRBV27 and TRBJ2-1, with no clear D. The ends were cut back, 4 bases at V and 5 bases at J, with 12 bases in the middle. The CDR3 is 14 amino acids. Germline values: CDR1 MNHEY, CDR2 SMNVEV (reference sequence). The CDR3 DNA reads as TGTGCCAGCAGTTACTACTCCTGGCACAATGAGCAGTTCTTC. It yields the protein CASSYYSWHNEQFF.

This rearrangement joins TRBV7-2 to TRBJ2-5; maybe TRBD2 (6 bases). The CDR3 totals 11 residues. Germline loops: CDR1 SGHTA, CDR2 FQGNSA. Trimming removed 5 bases from V and 5 bases from J, with 6 bases in between. The CDR3 nucleotides read TGTGCCAGCAGCGGGGGGGAGACCCAGTACTTC. Its translation is CASSGGETQYF.

The chain combines TRBV5-1 with TRBJ2-6; a possible D gene is TRBD1 (5 bases). V was pared by 2 bases and J by 0 bases, with 18 bases between. The germline gives CDR1 SGHRS, CDR2 YFSETQ. The CDR3 extends over 19 amino acids. The CDR3 DNA sequence: TGCGCCAGCAGCTTTCCTCAGGGCGTTACGAACTCTGGGGCCAACGTCCTGACTTTC. Translation gives CASSFPQGVTNSGANVLTF.